The clone carrying this T cell receptor (beta chain) was seen repeatedly, ten times or more. Trimming took off 2 bases at V and 12 bases at J, with 15 bases between the two ends. Germline loops: CDR1 MNHNS, CDR2 SASEGT. This CDR3 spans 13 amino acids. This sample was included in a study of T cell repertoires in cytomegalovirus infection. TCRdb reprocessed the reads with MiXCR, giving one entry per CDR3 protein. The table shows under 200,000 distinct CDR3 sequences, with roughly 9.8% occurring only once. The sample taken for sequencing was PBMCs. The chain uses TRBV6-1 and TRBJ2-3; D is unclear. This sequence originates from a human donor in good health (CMV status not recorded). Some clones in this sample may be carry-over from other donors' samples. The CDR3 here is CASSEWAAMEQYF. CDR3 DNA: TGTGCCAGCAGTGAATGGGCAGCGATGGAACAGTATTTT.